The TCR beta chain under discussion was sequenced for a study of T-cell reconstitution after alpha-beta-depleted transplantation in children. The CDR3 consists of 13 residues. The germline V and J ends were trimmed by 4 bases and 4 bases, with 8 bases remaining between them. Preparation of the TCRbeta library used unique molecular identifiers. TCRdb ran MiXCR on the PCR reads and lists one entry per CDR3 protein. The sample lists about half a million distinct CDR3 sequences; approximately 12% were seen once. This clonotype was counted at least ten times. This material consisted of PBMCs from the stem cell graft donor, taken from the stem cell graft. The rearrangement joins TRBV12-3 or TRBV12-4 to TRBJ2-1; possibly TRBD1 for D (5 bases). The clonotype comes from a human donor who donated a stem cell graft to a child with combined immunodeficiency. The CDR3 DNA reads TGTGCCAGCAGTTGGCAGGGTTACAATGAGCAGTTCTTC. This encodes CASSWQGYNEQFF.